The 26 T cell receptor beta chains below all came from one sample that was sequenced in a study of T cells after yellow fever vaccination. TCRdb fed the 5' RACE reads into MiXCR, producing one record per CDR3 protein. The data show about 330,000 distinct CDR3 sequences, with roughly 7% seen just once and 18% held by the top ten. The material was PBMCs, obtained 45 days after the first yellow fever vaccination. The receptors here all came from a man younger than 30 who received the YFV17D yellow fever vaccine.

This clonotype occurred a few times. This chain joins TRBV6-2 or TRBV6-3 and TRBJ2-7, with 8 nucleotides matching TRBD1. Germline V gene sequence: CDR1 MNHEY, CDR2 SVGEGT. The V segment lost 8 bases and the J segment 3 bases; nucleotides outside the gene matches: 6. The CDR3 length is 13 residues. CDR3 sequence (DNA): TGTGCCAGCGGGGACAGGTCGAGCTACGAGCAGTACTTC. Its translation: CASGDRSSYEQYF.

This clonotype came up many times. The chain is built from TRBV20-1 and TRBJ2-1, with TRBD1 matching 7 bases. V gave up 5 bases and J gave up 5 bases; unmatched junction bases: 3. The CDR3 runs to 12 residues. Germline CDR1 and CDR2: DFQATT and SNEGSKA (reference sequence). CDR3 in amino acids: CSADQGDNEQFF. CDR3 nucleotide sequence: TGCAGTGCTGACCAGGGGGACAATGAGCAGTTCTTC.

The rearrangement links TRBV15 to TRBJ2-3; D remains ambiguous. The CDR3 totals 15 residues. Trimming cost V 0 bases and J 6 bases, with 13 bases left between them. The germline V gene encodes CDR1 LNHNV and CDR2 YYDKDF (reference sequence). For the CDR3, the DNA is TGTGCCACCAGCAGAGAGGACCAAACTCGCGATACGCAGTATTTT. It is translated as CATSREDQTRDTQYF. The entire variable domain, with the rest obtained from reference TRBV15 and TRBJ2-3, is as follows: DAMVIQNPRYQVTQFGKPVTLSCSQTLNHNVMYWYQQKSSQAPKLLFHYYDKDFNNEADTPDNFQSRRPNTSFCFLDIRSPGLGDTAMYLCATSREDQTRDTQYFGPGTRLTVL.

Ten or more counts support this clonotype. V gene TRBV5-1 combines with J gene TRBJ1-4, with D possibly matching TRBD1 (5 bases). Germline values: CDR1 SGHRS, CDR2 YFSETQ. This CDR3 has 15 residues. V was shortened by 3 bases and J by 8 bases, with 17 bases between the two germline ends. CDR3 loop: CASSYLGVSREKLFF. CDR3 DNA sequence: TGCGCCAGCAGCTACTTGGGGGTGTCGCGGGAAAAACTGTTTTTT.

This clonotype came up many times. V is TRBV7-9 and J is TRBJ2-5; 11 positions agree with TRBD2. The CDR3 covers 16 residues. The germline gives CDR1 SEHNR, CDR2 FQNEAQ (reference sequence). V lost 8 bases and J lost 3; bases outside the gene matches: 11. CDR3: CASRTTPSGGKETQYF. CDR3 in DNA: TGTGCCAGCCGTACTACCCCTAGCGGGGGGAAAGAGACCCAGTACTTC.

There are a few counts of this clonotype. The chain employs TRBV3-1 and TRBJ1-5, with D possibly being TRBD1 (5 bases). This CDR3 is built from 15 residues. Germline assignment: CDR1 LGHDT and CDR2 YNNKEL (reference sequence). Deletions cut 3 bases from V and 3 bases from J, with 12 bases between. Written as DNA, the CDR3 is TGTGCCAGCAGCCAGGGTGGGGGGAACAATCAGCCCCAGCATTTT. Translation gives CASSQGGGNNQPQHF.

The V call is TRBV20-1, the J call TRBJ2-1, with D possibly being TRBD2 (7 bases). Per germline, CDR1 DFQATT and CDR2 SNEGSKA (reference sequence). V shed 1 base and J shed 4 bases, with 11 bases lying between them. This CDR3 spans 14 amino acids. The CDR3 nucleotides are TGCAGTGCTAGAGGCCGGGGGGCGTACAATGAGCAGTTCTTC. Translated, it gives CSARGRGAYNEQFF.

This clonotype was picked up a small number of times. The rearrangement links TRBV5-1 to TRBJ2-6; TRBD1 is a possible D gene (6 bases). The CDR3 runs to 15 residues. V was shortened by 7 bases and J by 2 bases, with 13 bases between the two germline ends. CDR1 and CDR2 from the germline V gene are SGHRS and YFSETQ. The CDR3 here is CASFSGATGANVLTF. Written as DNA, the CDR3 is TGCGCCAGCTTTTCAGGGGCTACTGGGGCCAACGTCCTGACTTTC.

This clonotype was observed a handful of times. The chain couples TRBV7-9 to TRBJ2-1; D unclear. The V gene lost 1 base and the J gene lost 10 bases, with 14 bases spanning the gap. Germline lookup yields CDR1 SEHNR and CDR2 FQNEAQ (reference sequence). CDR3 size: 14 residues. CDR3 nucleotides: TGTGCCAGCAGCTTAGATTCGGCTACTAAAGAGCAGTTCTTC. This sequence encodes CASSLDSATKEQFF.

The chain couples TRBV28 to TRBJ2-7; the D gene is possibly TRBD2 (6 bases). This CDR3 comprises 16 residues. The germline V and J ends were trimmed by 3 bases and 3 bases, with 18 bases remaining between them. CDR1 and CDR2 (germline): MDHEN, SYDVKM. The CDR3, as DNA: TGTGCCAGCAGTTTCGTAAGGACCGGCGGGGTCTACGAGCAGTACGTC. Translating gives CASSFVRTGGVYEQYV.

The CDR3: CASSHGVGYTF. The DNA of the CDR3 is TGTGCCAGCAGCCATGGGGTTGGCTACACCTTC. The V call is TRBV7-9, the J call TRBJ1-2; no definite D call. V lost 5 bases and J lost 7, with 8 bases in between. Germline values: CDR1 SEHNR, CDR2 FQNEAQ (reference sequence). The CDR3 runs 11 residues.

This clonotype has a handful of counts. The chain carries TRBV19 and TRBJ2-1; TRBD2 matches at 8 bases. Trimming removed 11 bases from V and 8 bases from J; junction bases left unmatched: 17. Looked up from germline, CDR1 is LNHDA and CDR2 is SQIVND (reference sequence). This CDR3 comprises 15 residues. The CDR3: CAACPGLAPRDEQFF. DNA of the CDR3: TGTGCCGCGTGCCCCGGACTAGCTCCCCGGGATGAGCAGTTCTTC.

There are many counts of this clonotype. The chain is built from TRBV5-1 and TRBJ1-1; possibly TRBD1 for D (6 bases). CDR1 SGHRS and CDR2 YFSETQ come from the germline V gene. V was pared by 6 bases and J by 5 bases, with 14 bases between. This CDR3 region has 13 residues. CDR3 DNA: TGCGCCAGCATGCGGGGGGCGATGACTGAAGCTTTCTTT. Its translation is CASMRGAMTEAFF.

This clonotype has at least ten counts. The J gene is TRBJ2-7, the V gene TRBV5-6; 10 bases line up with TRBD2. Germline assignment: CDR1 SGHDT and CDR2 YYEEEE. The CDR3 length is 15 residues. The V and J ends lost 4 bases and 1 base, in that order; junction bases with no gene match: 5. CDR3 bases: TGTGCCAGCAGCCCTATAGCGGGGGGTTCCTACGAGCAGTACGTC. Protein: CASSPIAGGSYEQYV.

This clonotype has only a few counts. The chain couples TRBV18 to TRBJ1-2; 10 bases align to TRBD1. Germline CDR1 reads KGHSH; CDR2 reads LQKENI. CDR3 length equals 17 residues. The V segment lost 2 bases and the J segment 4 bases; nucleotides outside the gene matches: 10. The CDR3 loop reads CASSPTGTGENSYGYTF. The CDR3 DNA reads as TGTGCCAGCTCACCAACGGGGACAGGGGAGAACTCCTATGGCTACACCTTC.

This chain links TRBV6-1 with TRBJ2-5; 7 bases are a match to TRBD1. The junction had 8 bases not matched to a gene; V was cut back by 7 bases and J by 3 bases. CDR1 is MNHNS, CDR2 SASEGT, per germline. The CDR3 is 14 residues long. CDR3 sequence (DNA): TGTGCCAGCAACAGGCCAGGGGGTGAAGAGACCCAGTACTTC. It encodes CASNRPGGEETQYF.

This clonotype was seen more than once but under ten times. This chain links TRBV5-6 with TRBJ1-1; D uncertain. V was shortened by 0 bases and J by 4 bases, with 10 bases between the two germline ends. This CDR3 has 14 residues. The germline V gene encodes CDR1 SGHDT and CDR2 YYEEEE. DNA for the CDR3: TGTGCCAGCAGCTTGGCGTTAGAGGGCACTGAAGCTTTCTTT. Translating it yields CASSLALEGTEAFF.

V is TRBV5-1 and J is TRBJ2-3; D not certain. The CDR3 runs to 12 residues. Germline loops: CDR1 SGHRS, CDR2 YFSETQ. V dropped 0 bases and J dropped 5 bases, with 4 bases sitting between them. CDR3 loop: CASSLDGDTQYF. CDR3 DNA: TGCGCCAGCAGCTTGGACGGAGATACGCAGTATTTT.

This clonotype was found many times. V and J are TRBV9 and TRBJ1-4; possibly TRBD1 for D (5 bases). The germline gives CDR1 SGDLS, CDR2 YYNGEE. The length of the CDR3 is 15 residues. V shed 4 bases and J shed 3 bases, with 13 bases lying between them. CDR3 coding DNA: TGTGCCAGCAGCATCCTCGACAGTGCTAATGAAAAACTGTTTTTT. This translates into CASSILDSANEKLFF.

In this sample, this clonotype turned up many times. The chain couples TRBV12-3 or TRBV12-4 to TRBJ2-4; D is possibly TRBD1 (6 bases). The CDR3 has 15 amino acids. V was cut by 5 bases and J by 1 base, with 12 bases left in between. The DNA for the CDR3 is TGTGCCAGCAGTGAACAGGGATCGGCCAAAAACATTCAGTACTTC. Amino acid sequence: CASSEQGSAKNIQYF.

This clonotype was seen only a few times. Written as DNA, the CDR3 is TGTGCCAGCAGCTGGGGACACCCCAATGAGCAGTTCTTC. Protein: CASSWGHPNEQFF. J is TRBJ2-1 and V is TRBV5-6, with a possible D match to TRBD1 (6 bases). This CDR3 is built from 13 residues. Germline assignment: CDR1 SGHDT and CDR2 YYEEEE. Trimming removed 3 bases from V and 6 bases from J, with 10 bases in between.

This clonotype was detected ten times or more. CDR3 coding DNA: TGTGCCAGCAGCCGGGACAGGGTTGAAGATACGCAGTATTTT. Translation gives CASSRDRVEDTQYF. V and J are TRBV6-1 and TRBJ2-3; 9 positions match TRBD1. The germline CDR1 and CDR2 sequences are MNHNS and SASEGT. The CDR3 covers 14 residues. V dropped 6 bases and J dropped 5; count of bases not matched to a gene: 6.

This clonotype occurred a few times. The chain joins TRBV7-6 to TRBJ1-2; 8 bases map to TRBD1. CDR3 length equals 18 residues. Per germline, CDR1 SGHVS and CDR2 FNYEAQ. V shed 0 bases and J 0 bases; nucleotides not matched to a gene: 9. CDR3 in DNA: TGTGCCAGCAGCTTAGCGGGCAGGGACAGGCGTCCTAACTATGGCTACACCTTC. Protein: CASSLAGRDRRPNYGYTF.

This clonotype appeared a few times. The V gene is TRBV24-1, the J gene TRBJ2-3; the match to TRBD2 covers 7 bases. The CDR3 is 14 amino acids. The V gene end was trimmed by 5 bases and the J gene end by 1 base; junction bases not matched to a gene: 2. Germline CDR1 is KGHDR and CDR2 is SFDVKD. CDR3 sequence: CATSVAGGTDTQYF. As DNA, the CDR3 is TGTGCCACCAGTGTGGCGGGGGGCACAGATACGCAGTATTTT.

This clonotype has a handful of counts. The V call is TRBV14, the J call TRBJ1-2, with 8 bases identical to TRBD1. J gave up 1 base and V 8 bases, and 6 bases lay outside the gene matches. The CDR3 consists of 14 residues. Germline V CDR1 and CDR2: SGHDN, FVKESK. The CDR3 here is CASARTGRNYGYTF. CDR3 in DNA: TGTGCCAGCGCCAGGACAGGGCGTAACTATGGCTACACCTTC.

The sample holds many counts of this clonotype. The chain links TRBV7-9 to TRBJ1-2, with D unclear. The V gene lost 6 bases and the J gene lost 1 base, with 6 bases spanning the gap. The CDR3 has 12 residues. The germline CDR1 and CDR2 sequences are SEHNR and FQNEAQ (reference sequence). CDR3 amino acids: CASSPFNYGYTF. CDR3 DNA sequence: TGTGCCAGCAGTCCTTTTAACTATGGCTACACCTTC.